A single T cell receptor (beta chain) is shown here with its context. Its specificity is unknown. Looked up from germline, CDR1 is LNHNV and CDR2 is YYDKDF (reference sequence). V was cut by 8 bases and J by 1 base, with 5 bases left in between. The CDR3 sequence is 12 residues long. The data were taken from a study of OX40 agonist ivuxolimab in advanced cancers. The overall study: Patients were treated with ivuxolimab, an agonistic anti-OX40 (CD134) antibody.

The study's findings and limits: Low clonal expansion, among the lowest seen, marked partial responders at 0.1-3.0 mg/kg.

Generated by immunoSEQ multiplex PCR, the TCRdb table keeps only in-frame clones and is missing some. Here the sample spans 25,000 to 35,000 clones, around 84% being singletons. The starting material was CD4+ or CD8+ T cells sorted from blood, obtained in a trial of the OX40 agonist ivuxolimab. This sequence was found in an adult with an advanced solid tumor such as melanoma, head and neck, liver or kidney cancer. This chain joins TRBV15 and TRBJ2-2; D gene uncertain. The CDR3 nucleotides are TGTGCCACCTCGGGGAACACCGGGGAGCTGTTTTTT. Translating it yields CATSGNTGELFF.